This T cell receptor (beta chain) was found in a study of T cells in Graves' hyperthyroidism and ophthalmopathy. General study results and limits: Most thyroid-expanded clonotypes above 0.001 were also found in blood.

There are 12 residues in the CDR3. Trimming pared 2 bases from V and 8 bases from J, leaving 9 bases between. CDR1 is MNHNS and CDR2 is SASEGT in the germline V gene. Template material for amplifying TCR beta CDR3 regions consisted of RNA transcripts. The study used the HTBI primer set for a first-round RT-PCR of the TCR CDR3. TCRdb reprocessed the multiplex PCR reads with MiXCR, giving one entry per CDR3 protein. This table has 550,000 to 850,000 distinct CDR3 sequences, 18% appearing once. Reasons for excluding patients were uncontrolled infection, other autoimmune disease, pregnancy or lactation. Predating any ophthalmopathy symptoms, the blood sample was taken at first hyperthyroidism diagnosis. This sample holds PBMCs from less than 13 ml fresh peripheral blood. In its sample, this clonotype was seen a few times. What it recognizes is unknown.

The clonotype was recovered from a woman between 45 and 65 years old with Graves' hyperthyroidism that later progressed to Graves' ophthalmopathy. The sample consisted of blood. The chain recombines TRBV6-1 with TRBJ1-2; D is uncertain. The CDR3 nucleotides read TGTGCCAGCAGTGAAAGAAGGAAAGGCTACACCTTC. Translation gives CASSERRKGYTF.